The entry below describes one T cell receptor beta chain. Its antigen has not been determined. It has no much larger one-base neighbor in the sample; base qualities were not kept. CDR1 LGHDT and CDR2 YNNKEL were looked up in the germline V gene (reference sequence). Trimming removed 4 bases from V and 2 bases from J, leaving 14 bases between the germline ends. From cysteine to phenylalanine, the CDR3 is 16 amino acids long. CDR3 DNA only is kept here, 48 bases in frame from base 1. The library was built by means of PCR. TCRdb names Illumina HiSeq 2500 as the instrument used. TCR library preparation used molecular barcoding, with unique molecular identifiers applied to normalize quantification of the TCRbeta repertoire. TCRdb took the public reads, trimmed them with fastp at Q25, ran MiXCR for clone calling and kept in-frame beta chains. Rows matching on CDR3 protein sequence are summarized as one entry with the most common DNA and genes. For this sample there are 440,000 or so distinct CDR3 sequences; about 40% appear just once. Approximately 30% of the sample belongs to the ten largest clones.

This sample's treatment or condition label indicates: allogeneic hematopoietic cell transplantation with graft depleted of TCRalphabeta T cells and CD19 B cells. Transplant recipients were children who received TCRalphabeta/CD19-depleted allogeneic hematopoietic cell grafts. This sample was taken from a study of T-cell reconstitution after alpha-beta-depleted transplantation in children (TCRdb year 2016). About the study as a whole: The study quantitatively tracked T-cell immune reconstitution after TCRalphabeta/CD19-depleted allogeneic hematopoietic cell transplantation in children using TCR repertoire profiling.

Points the paper makes about the study in general: In some patients, the high TCRbeta diversity seen at day 60 was put down to recipient T cells and intrathymic progenitors that had survived conditioning. About two months after transplant, the apparently early recovery of alphabetaT-cell counts reportedly depended on just several hundred clones that had expanded rapidly and came from non-depleted graft cells. Hyperexpanded clone frequencies declined over subsequent months; after one year, T-cell counts and TCRbeta diversity were mostly attributed to newly produced T cells.

The material sequenced was PBMCs, taken before TCRalphabeta/CD19-depleted stem cell transplant. Recombination linked TRBV3-1 to TRBJ2-2; no D segment can be confidently identified. The receptor comes from a girl aged 2 to 10 with aplastic anemia, due to receive a stem cell transplant. In nucleotides, the sequence is TGTGCCAGCAGCCGACTTCTAGGGTTAAACACCGGGGAGCTGTTTTTT. It codes for CASSRLLGLNTGELFF.